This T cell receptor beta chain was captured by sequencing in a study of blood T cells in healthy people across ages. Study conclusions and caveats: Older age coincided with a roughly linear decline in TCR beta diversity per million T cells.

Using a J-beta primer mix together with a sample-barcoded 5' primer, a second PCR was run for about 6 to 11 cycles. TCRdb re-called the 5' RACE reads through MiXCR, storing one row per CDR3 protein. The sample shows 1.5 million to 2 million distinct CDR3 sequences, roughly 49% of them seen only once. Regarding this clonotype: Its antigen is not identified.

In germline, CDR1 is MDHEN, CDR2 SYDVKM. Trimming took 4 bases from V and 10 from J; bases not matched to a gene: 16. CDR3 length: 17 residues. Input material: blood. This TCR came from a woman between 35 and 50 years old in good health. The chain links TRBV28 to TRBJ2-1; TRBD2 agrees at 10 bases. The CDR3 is CASSSPGTSALLFEQFF. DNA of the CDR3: TGTGCCAGCAGTTCCCCCGGGACTAGCGCTCTTCTCTTCGAGCAGTTCTTC.